This T cell receptor beta chain was documented in a study of graft-versus-host responses after intestinal transplantation. Study at large: Multivisceral, liver-intestinal, or isolated intestinal transplants were given to recipients. All of the recipients had induction that used anti-thymocyte globulin, then tacrolimus and steroids for roughly three years.

This clone was seen a single time. Its cognate antigen is unknown. Findings and limits, study-wide: Those patients showing graft-donor T cell macrochimerism displayed high graft-versus-host to host-versus-graft clonal ratios in allografts. Detection of GvH clones occurred in recipient marrow, and some had their first appearance in ileum or blood.

Sequenced by immunoSEQ multiplex PCR; TCRdb stores in-frame clones only, minus some. The sample holds some 45,000 clones, roughly 90% seen once. The V gene lost 0 bases and the J gene lost 1 base, with 11 bases spanning the gap. The CDR3 is made up of 15 amino acids. Germline CDR1 SGHDT, CDR2 YYEEEE. The input for sequencing was PBMCs, taken 524 days after transplant. The rearrangement links TRBV5-6 to TRBJ2-7, with D possibly matching TRBD2 (6 bases). This receptor was identified in a human patient who received an intestinal transplant, so some T cells may come from the graft donor. The CDR3: CASSLVGGESYEQYF. The CDR3 DNA is TGTGCCAGCAGCTTGGTGGGGGGAGAGTCCTACGAGCAGTACTTC.